This TCR beta chain is from a study of blood T cell repertoires in COVID-19. Study-level information: Acute and convalescent COVID-19 specimens originated in the United States, Italy and Spain.

Some clones are missing from TCRdb's copy, which holds only in-frame ones; the method was immunoSEQ multiplex PCR. The data show 150,000 or so clones, with approximately 88% seen just once and approximately 13% held by the top ten. V dropped 2 bases and J dropped 2 bases, with 13 bases sitting between them. The germline CDR1 and CDR2 sequences are LGHDT and YNNKEL (reference sequence). The CDR3 has 16 amino acids. This clonotype was obtained from a woman in her fifties or sixties who had recovered from COVID-19. The chain links TRBV3-1 (or the pseudogene TRBV3-2) to TRBJ1-3; D is perhaps TRBD1 (6 bases). Material: PBMCs or T cells enriched from blood (not recorded which). The CDR3 coding sequence is TGTGCCAGCAGCCAACCCGGGACAACCGCTGGAAACACCATATATTTT. It codes for CASSQPGTTAGNTIYF.